This T cell receptor (beta chain) stems from a study of T cell responses to AZD1222 COVID-19 vaccine. Regarding the study as a whole: Recipients of AZD1222 seropositive at baseline numbered only 5 or 6.

Turning to this clone: Its matching antigen is unknown.

TCRdb's table, derived via immunoSEQ multiplex PCR, lists solely in-frame clones and lacks some. The data show 100,000 to 150,000 clones, more than 70% seen once. Sequencing was performed on peripheral blood, taken on day 0 of AZD1222 vaccination. This TCR was sampled from an adult in good health.

The CDR3 loop reads CASSGTGSYEQYF. The CDR3 DNA follows: TGCGCCAGCAGCGGGACAGGCTCCTACGAGCAGTACTTC. The chain combines TRBV10-1 with TRBJ2-7; 8 bases agree with TRBD1. CDR3 size: 13 residues. CDR1 WNHNN and CDR2 SYGVQD come from the germline V gene (reference sequence). V gave up 6 bases and J gave up 0 bases; unmatched junction bases: 1.